Listed here are 27 T cell receptor beta chains from one sample, sequenced in a study of identical twins. One entry per CDR3 protein, called by TCRdb with MiXCR from the 5' RACE reads. The sample lists 1.5 million to 2 million distinct CDR3 sequences, about 31% seen once, with less than 0.35% in the top ten. Sequencing was carried out using cord blood. Receptors were obtained from a newborn girl in good health.

This sequence joins TRBV10-3 and TRBJ2-3, with D tentatively TRBD1 (6 bases). Trimming removed 3 bases from V and 0 bases from J, with 13 bases in between. The length of the CDR3 is 16 residues. CDR1 and CDR2 from the germline V gene are ENHRY and SYGVKD. CDR3 bases: TGTGCCATCAGTGACCCAGGGGAGCCTAGCACAGATACGCAGTATTTT. This translates into CAISDPGEPSTDTQYF.

This clonotype was picked up a small number of times. The rearrangement links TRBV28 to TRBJ1-2; D is possibly TRBD1 (5 bases). Trimming left V 1 base short and J 5 bases short, with 11 bases between. This CDR3 is built from 14 residues. Germline loops: CDR1 MDHEN, CDR2 SYDVKM. The DNA for the CDR3 is TGTGCCAGCAGTTTATTCCGGGGGGAGTATGGCTACACCTTC. This gives the protein CASSLFRGEYGYTF.

This clonotype has a single count. The chain uses TRBV29-1 and TRBJ2-5; D is possibly TRBD2 (5 bases). Germline V CDR1 and CDR2: SQVTM, ANQGSEA. With 4 bases removed from V and 11 bases from J, the gap between germline ends came to 23 bases. The length of the CDR3 is 14 residues. The CDR3 spells CSVGWGVSYNEQYF. Written as DNA, the CDR3 is TGCAGCGTTGGGTGGGGAGTATCCTACAATGAGCAGTACTTC.

This clonotype was picked up a small number of times. V is TRBV5-1 and J is TRBJ2-5, with D maybe TRBD2 (6 bases). Trimming stripped 1 base from V and 0 bases from J, with 22 bases between. CDR3 length equals 19 residues. Germline V lookup: CDR1 SGHRS, CDR2 YFSETQ. The CDR3: CASSLFLRLAPYNQETQYF. CDR3 coding DNA: TGCGCCAGCAGCTTGTTTCTCCGGCTAGCGCCCTACAACCAAGAGACCCAGTACTTC.

This clonotype occurred once. The chain couples TRBV27 to TRBJ1-3; no reliable D call. The V end lost 5 bases, the J end lost 0 bases, and 17 bases lay between the germline ends. The germline gives CDR1 MNHEY, CDR2 SMNVEV (reference sequence). The CDR3 is 17 amino acids. The CDR3 protein is CASSPDRYPFSGNTIYF. CDR3 in DNA: TGTGCCAGCAGTCCCGATAGGTACCCTTTCTCTGGAAACACCATATATTTT.

This clonotype was found once. The gene calls are TRBV10-3 and TRBJ1-2; D gene ambiguous. The CDR3 contains 11 residues. Germline V CDR1 and CDR2: ENHRY, SYGVKD. V was pared by 11 bases and J by 7 bases, with 14 bases between. CDR3 amino acids: CAVYSRGGYTF. DNA of the CDR3: TGTGCCGTCTACAGTCGGGGTGGCTACACCTTC.

The chain employs TRBV3-1 and TRBJ1-1; D remains unclear. Germline CDR1 reads LGHDT; CDR2 reads YNNKEL (reference sequence). The CDR3 spans 13 residues. Trimming pared 4 bases from V and 2 bases from J, leaving 8 bases between. CDR3 amino acids: CASSLIDNTEAFF. In nucleotides, the CDR3 is TGTGCCAGCAGCCTTATCGATAACACTGAAGCTTTCTTT.

The genes are TRBV9 and TRBJ2-3; the match to TRBD2 covers 7 bases. With V trimmed by 4 bases and J by 7 bases, 6 bases remained unmatched. The CDR3 is made up of 13 amino acids. The germline CDR1 and CDR2 sequences are SGDLS and YYNGEE. The CDR3 loop reads CASSQGLGNTQYF. CDR3 coding DNA: TGTGCCAGCAGCCAAGGACTAGGGAATACGCAGTATTTT.

V gene TRBV7-2 combines with J gene TRBJ1-1; D gene unclear. The CDR3 is made up of 14 amino acids. Trimming pared 3 bases from V and 1 base from J, leaving 9 bases between. The germline CDR1 and CDR2 sequences are SGHTA and FQGNSA. The CDR3 bases are TGTGCCAGCAGCTTCCGGAGAACGAACACTGAAGCTTTCTTT. Its protein is CASSFRRTNTEAFF.

V and J are TRBV20-1 and TRBJ2-1; no clear D. Germline V gives CDR1 DFQATT, CDR2 SNEGSKA (reference sequence). The CDR3 runs 12 residues. Trimming took 2 bases from V and 5 from J, leaving 7 bases between them. CDR3 protein: CSARFGNNEQFF. In DNA, the CDR3 is TGCAGTGCTAGATTCGGAAACAATGAGCAGTTCTTC.

The chain combines TRBV28 with TRBJ2-5; tentatively, D is TRBD2 (5 bases). Germline V gives CDR1 MDHEN, CDR2 SYDVKM. This CDR3 is 15 amino acids long. V lost 9 bases and J lost 11, with 28 bases in between. The DNA for the CDR3 is TGTGCCAGTTGCCCCGCTCGGGGTGTTTTCAATGAGCAGTACTTC. It yields the protein CASCPARGVFNEQYF. The whole variable domain, filled in from reference TRBV28 and TRBJ2-5, reads DVKVTQSSRYLVKRTGEKVFLECVQDMDHENMFWYRQDPGLGLRLIYFSYDVKMKEKGDIPEGYSVSREKKERFSLILESASTNQTSMYLCASCPARGVFNEQYFGPGTRLLVL.

The J gene is TRBJ2-1, the V gene TRBV5-4; D gene unclear. This CDR3 is built from 15 residues. V lost 0 bases and J lost 7, with 14 bases in between. Germline CDR1 is SGHNT and CDR2 is YYREEE (reference sequence). DNA for the CDR3: TGTGCCAGCAGCTTGGAAGTAGAGCCCAGGAATGAGCAGTTCTTC. Translated: CASSLEVEPRNEQFF.

This clonotype was observed many times. A junction end diverges from the germline sequence, so it may reflect a read error. CDR3 in DNA: TGCGCCAGCAGCTTGGTTCCGGGTAGCACAGATACGCAGTATTTT. It codes for CASSLVPGSTDTQYF. V usage is TRBV7-2 and J usage is TRBJ2-3; D not certain. Germline CDR1 reads SGHTA; CDR2 reads FQGNSA. The CDR3 has 15 amino acids.

Worth noting for this clonotype: Without the conserved terminal phenylalanine or tryptophan, this CDR3 likely stems from a read error. The chain uses TRBV12-3 or TRBV12-4 and TRBJ2-4; the match to TRBD1 covers 8 bases. The V and J ends lost 1 base and 7 bases, in that order; junction bases with no gene match: 0. The length of the CDR3 is 13 residues. The DNA for the CDR3 is TGTGCCAGCAGTTTAGGACAGGGGAACATTCAGTACGTC. Translation gives CASSLGQGNIQYV.

This clonotype was counted a few times. The V gene is TRBV5-6, the J gene TRBJ1-5, with D unclear. This CDR3 has 15 amino acids. V lost 1 base and J 0 bases, leaving 8 bases between the germline ends. The germline CDR1 and CDR2 sequences are SGHDT and YYEEEE. For the CDR3, the DNA is TGTGCCAGCAGCTTGAGGCCCAATAGCAATCAGCCCCAGCATTTT. The encoded protein is CASSLRPNSNQPQHF.

The table lists this clonotype with a few counts. The chain joins TRBV27 to TRBJ1-4; TRBD1 agrees at 7 bases. The CDR3 totals 15 residues. From germline, CDR1 is MNHEY and CDR2 SMNVEV (reference sequence). V shed 0 bases, J shed 8 bases, and the junction held 6 bases outside the gene matches. This CDR3 reads CASSLSGRGEEKLFF. The CDR3 bases are TGTGCCAGCAGTTTATCGGGCAGGGGGGAGGAAAAACTGTTTTTT.

The V gene is TRBV27, the J gene TRBJ1-2, with TRBD1 matching 7 bases. The length of the CDR3 is 16 residues. V was pared by 5 bases and J by 7 bases, with 16 bases of the junction left unmatched. Germline-derived CDR1 and CDR2 are MNHEY and SMNVEV (reference sequence). In DNA form, the CDR3 reads TGTGCCAGCAGTACACAAGGACCGGGACAGTTATGTGGCTACACCTTC. This sequence encodes CASSTQGPGQLCGYTF.

The CDR3 DNA reads TGCAGTGCTCAGGGGAATTCACCCCTCCACTTT. Translating gives CSAQGNSPLHF. This chain joins TRBV20-1 and TRBJ1-6; TRBD1 might be the D (6 bases). Germline lookup yields CDR1 DFQATT and CDR2 SNEGSKA (reference sequence). There are 11 residues in the CDR3. V gave up 5 bases and J gave up 7 bases, with 6 bases separating them.

The sample holds a few counts of this clonotype. CDR3 amino acids: CASSLAGLANHNEQYF. Written as DNA, the CDR3 is TGTGCCAGCAGCTTAGCGGGACTAGCAAACCACAATGAGCAGTACTTC. This chain connects TRBV7-2 to TRBJ2-7; 9 bases are a match to TRBD2. Germline V gene lookup returns CDR1 SGHTA and CDR2 FQGNSA. V dropped 0 bases and J dropped 7; count of bases not matched to a gene: 10. This CDR3 contains 16 residues.

At least ten counts were recorded for this clonotype. J is TRBJ2-1 and V is TRBV7-2; TRBD2 matches at 11 bases. CDR1 is SGHTA and CDR2 is FQGNSA in the germline V gene. The CDR3 length is 15 residues. The trim removed 1 base at V and 8 bases at J, leaving 4 bases unmatched. The CDR3 spells CASSLELAGVYEQFF. In nucleotides, the CDR3 is TGTGCCAGCAGCTTAGAACTAGCGGGAGTCTATGAGCAGTTCTTC.

This chain links TRBV20-1 with TRBJ2-7; D assignment may be TRBD1 or TRBD2 (5 bases each). The CDR3 has 14 residues. Germline V gene data show CDR1 as DFQATT and CDR2 as SNEGSKA (reference sequence). Trimming cost V 6 bases and J 0 bases, with 15 bases left between them. The CDR3 region is CSATPRESSYEQYF. The CDR3 DNA follows: TGCAGTGCCACCCCCAGGGAGAGCTCCTACGAGCAGTACTTC.

Only a few counts were recorded for this clonotype. The chain has TRBV9 and TRBJ2-7, with D possibly matching TRBD2 (5 bases). The CDR3 loop spans 16 amino acids. Between the trimmed V and J ends, which lost 4 bases and 0 bases, there was a span of 17 bases. The germline gives CDR1 SGDLS, CDR2 YYNGEE. Here the CDR3 reads CASSSRTSSSSYEQYF. The CDR3 DNA sequence: TGTGCCAGCAGCTCCCGGACTTCCTCAAGCTCCTACGAGCAGTACTTC.

This clonotype occurred a few times. V usage is TRBV7-2 and J usage is TRBJ2-3, with 9 bases fitting TRBD2. V lost 5 bases to trimming and J lost 9 bases; unmatched junction nucleotides: 15. CDR1 SGHTA and CDR2 FQGNSA come from the germline V gene. The CDR3 is 16 residues long. The CDR3 sequence: CASSQTSGQPRGTQYF. In nucleotides, the CDR3 is TGTGCCAGCAGCCAAACTAGCGGGCAACCTAGGGGAACGCAGTATTTT.

The chain uses TRBV7-6 and TRBJ1-6; no firm D call. The CDR3 runs 13 residues. Germline V lookup: CDR1 SGHVS, CDR2 FNYEAQ. The V gene lost 3 bases and the J gene lost 9 bases, with 9 bases spanning the gap. The CDR3 region is CASSLQFGSPLHF. The CDR3 nucleotides are TGTGCCAGCAGCTTGCAGTTTGGTTCACCCCTCCACTTT.

This clonotype was counted only a few times. The chain links TRBV20-1 to TRBJ2-5; TRBD2 might be the D (5 bases). This CDR3 spans 14 amino acids. In germline, CDR1 is DFQATT, CDR2 SNEGSKA (reference sequence). The CDR3 nucleotides read TGCAGCCTAAAGAAGCGGACCTTTCAAGAGACCCAGTACTTC. Translated: CSLKKRTFQETQYF.

This clonotype was observed a few times. The chain combines TRBV20-1 with TRBJ2-7; 10 bases fit TRBD2. CDR1 and CDR2 (germline): DFQATT, SNEGSKA (reference sequence). Germline trimming cut 4 bases from V and 0 bases from J; bases unmatched to any gene: 3. CDR3 size: 14 residues. The CDR3 nucleotides read TGCAGTGCTATAGCGGGAGGTCTCTCCTACGAGCAGTACTTC. Translation gives CSAIAGGLSYEQYF.

The chain joins TRBV6-5 to TRBJ2-3; 8 nucleotides align to TRBD2. Trimming at V came to 6 bases and at J to 6 bases, leaving 8 bases not matched to a gene. Looked up from germline, CDR1 is MNHEY and CDR2 is SVGAGI. The CDR3 has 14 amino acids. This CDR3 reads CASSKRESRDTQYF. CDR3 DNA sequence: TGTGCCAGCAGCAAGCGGGAGTCGAGGGATACGCAGTATTTT.